The 24 T cell receptor beta chains listed next were all sequenced from one sample in a study of T cells in Graves' hyperthyroidism and ophthalmopathy. Amplification of TCR beta CDR3 regions used RNA as the template. HTBI primers were the set used in a first-round RT-PCR of the TCR CDR3. TCRdb reprocessed the multiplex PCR reads via MiXCR and lists one record per CDR3 protein. The sample includes some 510,000 distinct CDR3 sequences, around 20% of them seen just once. The source material was blood. The receptor set was obtained from a man aged 18 to 30 with Graves' hyperthyroidism.

The chain combines TRBV24-1 with TRBJ2-2; tentatively, D is TRBD1 (6 bases). CDR1 and CDR2 (germline): KGHDR, SFDVKD. Trimming removed 8 bases at V and 5 bases at J, with 20 bases between. The CDR3 has 16 amino acids. CDR3 region: CATTPSEATGTGELFF. The CDR3 DNA reads as TGTGCCACCACCCCCTCCGAGGCGACAGGAACCGGGGAGCTGTTTTTT.

The chain joins TRBV7-2 to TRBJ2-4; the match to TRBD2 covers 12 bases. Trimming at V came to 6 bases and at J to 10 bases, leaving 4 bases not matched to a gene. The CDR3 is made up of 13 amino acids. The germline V gene has CDR1 SGHTA and CDR2 FQGNSA. The CDR3 bases are TGTGCCAGCAGACCTAGCGGGGGGGGAATTCAGTACTTC. Translating it yields CASRPSGGGIQYF.

Ten or more counts support this clonotype. The V and J genes are TRBV12-5 and TRBJ1-2, with TRBD1 matching over 9 bases. CDR3 length equals 12 residues. Losses at the gene ends were 9 bases for V and 7 bases for J; bases not matched to a gene: 6. The germline V gene has CDR1 LGHNT and CDR2 FRNRAP. CDR3 DNA sequence: TGTGCTAGCGGCGACAGGGGGTTTGGCTACACCTTC. It codes for CASGDRGFGYTF.

At least ten counts were recorded for this clonotype. The chain links TRBV12-3 or TRBV12-4 to TRBJ2-2; D is undetermined. Deletions cut 4 bases from V and 5 bases from J, with 8 bases between. This CDR3 spans 13 amino acids. The CDR3: CASSSTRTGELFF. Written as DNA, the CDR3 is TGTGCCAGCAGTTCGACGCGGACCGGGGAGCTGTTTTTT.

This chain joins TRBV28 and TRBJ2-4; D might be TRBD2 (5 bases). The CDR3 runs to 15 residues. Trimming stripped 6 bases from V and 8 bases from J, with 20 bases between. Germline CDR1 is MDHEN and CDR2 is SYDVKM. CDR3 amino acids: CASSPRGQELDIQYF. CDR3 nucleotides: TGTGCCAGCAGCCCCCGCGGGCAGGAATTGGACATTCAGTACTTC.

The gene calls are TRBV11-3 and TRBJ2-5; the match to TRBD2 covers 10 bases. This CDR3 contains 16 residues. Germline V gene lookup returns CDR1 SGHNT and CDR2 YENEEA. The J segment lost 3 bases and the V segment lost 0 bases, leaving 4 bases of the junction unmatched. CDR3 amino acids: CASSLEGLAGEETQYF. The CDR3 DNA reads TGTGCCAGCAGCTTAGAAGGTCTAGCGGGGGAAGAGACCCAGTACTTC.

This clonotype was seen ten or more times. The genes are TRBV12-3 or TRBV12-4 and TRBJ1-2; D may be TRBD1 (5 bases). V gave up 7 bases and J gave up 2 bases, with 17 bases separating them. The CDR3 is 15 residues long. CDR3 DNA: TGTGCCAGCACCCTATGGGGGAGTCACAACTATGGCTACACCTTC. Translating it yields CASTLWGSHNYGYTF.

This clonotype was detected ten times or more. The chain uses TRBV12-3 or TRBV12-4 and TRBJ1-1, with 9 bases fitting TRBD1. This CDR3 has 17 amino acids. V shed 3 bases and J 4 bases; nucleotides not matched to a gene: 12. For the CDR3, the DNA is TGTGCCAGCAGTTTTTGGAGCGGTACAGGGGGCTTCACTGAAGCTTTCTTT. Its translation is CASSFWSGTGGFTEAFF.

The chain uses TRBV10-3 and TRBJ2-6; tentatively, D is TRBD2 (5 bases). Germline V gene data show CDR1 as ENHRY and CDR2 as SYGVKD. There are 15 residues in the CDR3. Trimming stripped 7 bases from V and 0 bases from J, with 10 bases between. Here the CDR3 DNA reads TGTGCCATCAAAGGAGGAACCTCTGGGGCCAACGTCCTGACTTTC. Encoded protein: CAIKGGTSGANVLTF.

This clonotype was seen a handful of times. The rearrangement uses TRBV27 and TRBJ2-7; 8 positions agree with TRBD2. This CDR3 comprises 14 residues. In germline, CDR1 is MNHEY, CDR2 SMNVEV (reference sequence). Trimming removed 3 bases from V and 4 bases from J; junction bases left unmatched: 5. Here the CDR3 DNA reads TGTGCCAGCAGTTTGGCAGCGGGAGTATACGAGCAGTACTTC. This codes for CASSLAAGVYEQYF.

This clonotype was seen only a few times. The J gene is TRBJ1-1, the V gene TRBV28; TRBD1 matches at 9 bases. Germline V gene sequence: CDR1 MDHEN, CDR2 SYDVKM. The CDR3 loop spans 16 amino acids. V lost 4 bases and J lost 2; bases outside the gene matches: 8. The chain's CDR3 is CASSWTGEDLNTEAFF. CDR3 DNA sequence: TGTGCCAGCAGTTGGACAGGGGAGGATCTTAACACTGAAGCTTTCTTT.

The chain links TRBV28 to TRBJ2-7; 8 bases align to TRBD1. CDR3 length: 15 amino acids. The J segment lost 4 bases and the V segment lost 5 bases, leaving 10 bases of the junction unmatched. Germline values: CDR1 MDHEN, CDR2 SYDVKM. In nucleotides, the CDR3 is TGTGCCAGCAGTCCACCGGGACAGGCAATATACGAGCAGTACTTC. Translated: CASSPPGQAIYEQYF.

This clonotype showed up many times. The chain employs TRBV12-3 or TRBV12-4 and TRBJ1-5; the D is unclear. Trimming cost V 1 base and J 7 bases, with 11 bases left between them. CDR3 length: 14 residues. The CDR3 spells CASSLGGFNQPQHF. The CDR3 coding sequence is TGTGCCAGCAGTTTAGGGGGTTTTAACCAGCCCCAGCATTTT.

This clonotype was detected ten times or more. This rearrangement joins TRBV24-1 to TRBJ2-5; 9 bases are a match to TRBD2. J gave up 4 bases and V 3 bases, and 8 bases lay outside the gene matches. The CDR3 is 16 residues long. In germline, CDR1 is KGHDR, CDR2 SFDVKD. CDR3 in DNA: TGTGCCACCAGTGATAAGGGACTAGCCCAAGGAGAGACCCAGTACTTC. It encodes CATSDKGLAQGETQYF.

This clonotype occurred many times. For the CDR3, the DNA is TGTGCCAGTAGTATTACGGGCAGCACCTACGAGCAGTACTTC. It specifies CASSITGSTYEQYF. The rearrangement uses TRBV19 and TRBJ2-7; D uncertain. CDR1 and CDR2 (germline): LNHDA, SQIVND (reference sequence). This CDR3 is built from 14 residues. The V end was cut by 3 bases, the J end by 2 bases, with 11 bases between.

This clonotype was counted many times. The rearrangement links TRBV27 to TRBJ1-2, with 9 positions matching TRBD1. The V and J ends lost 6 bases and 4 bases, in that order; junction bases with no gene match: 6. This CDR3 has 14 amino acids. Germline loops: CDR1 MNHEY, CDR2 SMNVEV (reference sequence). CDR3 loop: CASRRQGEGYGYTF. The CDR3, as DNA: TGTGCCAGCAGGAGACAGGGGGAGGGCTATGGCTACACCTTC.

This clonotype was found many times. The chain combines TRBV6-1 with TRBJ1-2; tentatively, D is TRBD1 (5 bases). V lost 3 bases, J lost 1 base, and 24 bases lay in between. Germline V gene data show CDR1 as MNHNS and CDR2 as SASEGT. The CDR3 has 19 amino acids. Written as DNA, the CDR3 is TGTGCCAGCAGTGATACGGACAAACCCATCGCCTCCAATAACTATGGCTACACCTTC. This codes for CASSDTDKPIASNNYGYTF.

There are many counts of this clonotype. The V call is TRBV7-9, the J call TRBJ1-2, with D possibly being TRBD1 (6 bases). Germline V gene lookup returns CDR1 SEHNR and CDR2 FQNEAQ (reference sequence). The V gene lost 2 bases and the J gene lost 6 bases, with 16 bases spanning the gap. The CDR3 covers 15 residues. CDR3 nucleotide sequence: TGTGCCAGCAGCTTAATTAGGGGGTTTGTAGATGGCTACACCTTC. Residues: CASSLIRGFVDGYTF.

The chain couples TRBV15 to TRBJ2-7; 11 bases align to TRBD2. The V gene end was trimmed by 3 bases and the J gene end by 0 bases; junction bases not matched to a gene: 10. Germline-derived CDR1 and CDR2 are LNHNV and YYDKDF (reference sequence). The CDR3 consists of 18 residues. DNA of the CDR3: TGTGCCACCAGCAGCAGTCGACTAGCGGGATTCGGCTCCTACGAGCAGTACTTC. Amino acid sequence: CATSSSRLAGFGSYEQYF.

There are many counts of this clonotype. The chain employs TRBV28 and TRBJ2-7, with a weak D call TRBD2 (5 bases). Germline lookup yields CDR1 MDHEN and CDR2 SYDVKM. The CDR3 is made up of 14 amino acids. The V gene lost 7 bases and the J gene lost 2 bases, with 15 bases spanning the gap. CDR3 loop: CASTELRGPYEQYF. CDR3 coding DNA: TGTGCCAGCACCGAACTCCGGGGTCCCTACGAGCAGTACTTC.

The chain joins TRBV12-3 or TRBV12-4 to TRBJ1-1, with 7 positions matching TRBD1. The junction had 7 bases not matched to a gene; V was cut back by 2 bases and J by 4 bases. There are 15 residues in the CDR3. This chain's CDR3 is CASSLWAGGGTEAFF. CDR3 in DNA: TGTGCCAGCAGTTTATGGGCAGGGGGAGGCACTGAAGCTTTCTTT.

The gene calls are TRBV11-3 and TRBJ2-7; a weak D match, TRBD2 (6 bases). The V end was cut by 6 bases, the J end by 0 bases, with 12 bases between. The CDR3 extends over 14 amino acids. CDR1 is SGHNT and CDR2 is YENEEA in the germline V gene. CDR3 region: CASSTPGLSYEQYF. CDR3 nucleotide sequence: TGTGCCAGCAGTACCCCGGGACTCTCCTACGAGCAGTACTTC. The variable domain in full, with the rest retrieved from reference TRBV11-3 and TRBJ2-7, is EAGVVQSPRYKIIEKKQPVAFWCNPISGHNTLYWYLQNLGQGPELLIRYENEEAVDDSQLPKDRFSAERLKGVDSTLKIQPAELGDSAVYLCASSTPGLSYEQYFGPGTRLTVT.

The chain combines TRBV7-9 with TRBJ1-1; D is ambiguous. The CDR3 is made up of 14 amino acids. Germline V gene sequence: CDR1 SEHNR, CDR2 FQNEAQ (reference sequence). V was trimmed by 5 bases and J by 4 bases, leaving 14 bases between them. The CDR3 bases are TGTGCCAGCAGCCCCAGTAGCGGGGTCACTGAAGCTTTCTTT. Translated, it gives CASSPSSGVTEAFF. The complete variable domain, with remaining parts taken from reference TRBV7-9 and TRBJ1-1, reads DTGVSQNPRHKITKRGQNVTFRCDPISEHNRLYWYRQTLGQGPEFLTYFQNEAQLEKSRLLSDRFSAERPKGSFSTLEIQRTEQGDSAMYLCASSPSSGVTEAFFGQGTRLTVV.

The chain couples TRBV2 to TRBJ1-1; TRBD1 aligns across 7 bases. V shed 6 bases and J 5 bases; nucleotides not matched to a gene: 15. Germline loops: CDR1 SNHLY, CDR2 FYNNEI. This CDR3 is 16 amino acids long. The CDR3 reads CASRGTMEGARTEAFF. The CDR3 DNA reads as TGTGCCAGCAGGGGTACGATGGAGGGGGCGCGTACTGAAGCTTTCTTT.